The rows below give T cell receptor beta chains drawn from one sample of a study of cytomegalovirus exposure and HLA in healthy donors. TCRdb keeps only in-frame clones here, not all; method: immunoSEQ multiplex PCR. Of fewer than 200,000 clones listed, approximately 78% were seen once; the top ten hold about 0.89%. The sequenced sample consisted of PBMCs. The receptors stem from a girl under 10 years old in good health and CMV-seropositive. The CDR3 runs from the conserved cysteine through the conserved F or W. The D gene is left open where the match is weak. Size is omitted from some rows. Given values are once, few, many or a class for expanded clones.

d_call: TRBD1
j_call: TRBJ2-3
clone_size: few
v_call: TRBV12-5
cdr3_aa: CASGFGTGVDTQYF
cdr3_nt: TGTGCTAGTGGTTTCGGGACAGGGGTAGATACGCAGTATTTT

d_call: TRBD2
j_call: TRBJ2-1
clone_size: .
v_call: TRBV7-9
cdr3_aa: CASSLAGGPGPYNEQFF
cdr3_nt: TGTGCCAGCAGCTTAGCGGGAGGGCCCGGGCCCTACAATGAGCAGTTCTTC

d_call: .
j_call: TRBJ2-3
clone_size: .
v_call: TRBV7-9
cdr3_aa: CSSSLSVVLSESPDTQYF
cdr3_nt: TGTTCCAGCAGCTTATCAGTTGTGTTAAGCGAATCCCCAGATACGCAGTATTTT

d_call: .
j_call: TRBJ2-1
clone_size: .
v_call: TRBV5-1
cdr3_aa: CASSLAGLYNEQFF
cdr3_nt: TGCGCCAGCAGCTTGGCCGGACTCTACAATGAGCAGTTCTTC

d_call: TRBD1
j_call: TRBJ2-2
clone_size: .
v_call: TRBV18
cdr3_aa: CASSPPKEGGKTGELFF
cdr3_nt: TGTGCCAGCTCACCTCCCAAGGAAGGGGGCAAAACCGGGGAGCTGTTTTTT

d_call: .
j_call: TRBJ1-5
clone_size: .
v_call: TRBV6-4
cdr3_aa: CASSDDINQPQHF
cdr3_nt: TGTGCCAGCAGTGACGACATCAATCAGCCCCAGCATTTT

d_call: .
j_call: TRBJ2-1
clone_size: .
v_call: TRBV30
cdr3_aa: CAWSPGTPNNEQFF
cdr3_nt: TGTGCCTGGAGTCCCGGGACACCTAACAATGAGCAGTTCTTC

d_call: .
j_call: TRBJ1-1
clone_size: .
v_call: TRBV28
cdr3_aa: CASGQMNTEAFF
cdr3_nt: TGTGCCAGCGGACAGATGAACACTGAAGCTTTCTTT

d_call: .
j_call: TRBJ2-7
clone_size: .
v_call: TRBV10-1
cdr3_aa: CASSDWGVLNPYEQYF
cdr3_nt: TGCGCCAGCAGTGATTGGGGGGTCCTCAACCCCTACGAGCAGTACTTC

d_call: TRBD2
j_call: TRBJ2-7
clone_size: .
v_call: TRBV7-8
cdr3_aa: CASSPGLAGVYEQYF
cdr3_nt: TGTGCCAGCAGCCCGGGACTAGCGGGGGTCTACGAGCAGTACTTC

d_call: TRBD2
j_call: TRBJ2-3
clone_size: .
v_call: TRBV11-2
cdr3_aa: CASSARGLAGARYTDTQYF
cdr3_nt: TGTGCCAGCAGCGCCCGAGGACTAGCGGGAGCCCGCTACACAGATACGCAGTATTTT

d_call: .
j_call: TRBJ2-2
clone_size: .
v_call: TRBV6-5
cdr3_aa: CASSYAKNTGELFF
cdr3_nt: TGTGCCAGCAGTTACGCTAAGAACACCGGGGAGCTGTTTTTT

d_call: .
j_call: TRBJ1-5
clone_size: .
v_call: TRBV4-1
cdr3_aa: CASSQESQGRNQPQHF
cdr3_nt: TGCGCCAGCAGCCAAGAGAGTCAGGGAAGGAATCAGCCCCAGCATTTT

d_call: TRBD2
j_call: TRBJ2-1
clone_size: once
v_call: TRBV30
cdr3_aa: CASTSPLGDEQFF
cdr3_nt: TGTGCCTCGACTAGCCCTTTAGGCGATGAGCAGTTCTTC

d_call: TRBD2
j_call: TRBJ2-7
clone_size: once
v_call: TRBV5-1
cdr3_aa: CASSFGTSALYEQYF
cdr3_nt: TGCGCCAGCAGCTTTGGGACTAGCGCGTTGTACGAGCAGTACTTC

d_call: .
j_call: TRBJ1-2
clone_size: .
v_call: TRBV27
cdr3_aa: CASSATFSSGGYTF
cdr3_nt: TGTGCCAGCAGCGCGACTTTCTCCTCTGGCGGCTACACCTTC

d_call: TRBD1
j_call: TRBJ1-5
clone_size: .
v_call: TRBV28
cdr3_aa: CASSPGTGLIEPQHF
cdr3_nt: TGTGCCAGCTCCCCAGGGACAGGGTTGATAGAGCCCCAGCATTTT

d_call: .
j_call: TRBJ1-4
clone_size: once
v_call: TRBV5-1
cdr3_aa: CASLSPGVNEKLFF
cdr3_nt: TGCGCCAGCCTTAGTCCAGGGGTCAATGAAAAACTGTTTTTT

d_call: TRBD1
j_call: TRBJ2-2
clone_size: .
v_call: TRBV6-5
cdr3_aa: CASSYEDRGRELFF
cdr3_nt: TGTGCCAGCAGTTACGAGGACAGGGGCCGGGAGCTGTTTTTT

d_call: .
j_call: TRBJ1-5
clone_size: .
v_call: TRBV15
cdr3_aa: CATSRQGRNQPQHF
cdr3_nt: TGTGCCACCAGCAGACAGGGTCGCAATCAGCCCCAGCATTTT

d_call: TRBD1
j_call: TRBJ2-1
clone_size: .
v_call: TRBV7-7
cdr3_aa: CASSSGTGINEQFF
cdr3_nt: TGTGCTAGCAGCTCCGGGACAGGGATTAATGAGCAGTTCTTC

d_call: TRBD1
j_call: TRBJ1-2
clone_size: .
v_call: TRBV19
cdr3_aa: CATLDRGGPYGYTF
cdr3_nt: TGTGCCACCCTAGACAGGGGCGGACCCTATGGCTACACCTTC

d_call: .
j_call: TRBJ1-5
clone_size: .
v_call: TRBV4-1
cdr3_aa: CASSQAGNQPQHF
cdr3_nt: TGCGCCAGCAGCCAAGCAGGGAATCAGCCCCAGCATTTT